These 21 T cell receptor beta chains originate from one sample sequenced in a study of cytomegalovirus exposure and HLA in healthy donors. With 60 Vbeta and 13 Jbeta primers, the PCR was carried out. TCRdb's table, derived via immunoSEQ multiplex PCR, lists solely in-frame clones and lacks some. The sample consists of around 190,000 clones, roughly 88% of them appearing once. The specimen was PBMCs. These receptors were obtained from a girl aged 2-9 years in good health and CMV-seropositive.

This chain connects TRBV27 to TRBJ2-4, with D possibly TRBD2 on 6 matching bases. CDR1 is MNHEY and CDR2 is SMNVEV in the germline V gene (reference sequence). Trimming pared 8 bases from V and 6 bases from J, leaving 17 bases between. The CDR3 has 14 amino acids. The CDR3 region is CASSDLGLGNIQYF. CDR3 DNA: TGTGCCAGCTCCGACCTGGGACTTGGAAACATTCAGTACTTC.

The gene calls are TRBV29-1 and TRBJ2-3; 11 nucleotides line up with TRBD2. CDR1 is SQVTM and CDR2 is ANQGSEA in the germline V gene. V was clipped by 4 bases and J by 2 bases; unmatched bases: 8. This CDR3 is built from 16 residues. CDR3 sequence reads: CSVGGLAGGNTDTQYF. The CDR3, as DNA: TGCAGCGTTGGTGGCCTAGCGGGGGGAAACACAGATACGCAGTATTTT.

V gene TRBV6-4 combines with J gene TRBJ1-5, with D possibly being TRBD1 (5 bases). V was pared by 1 base and J by 7 bases, with 8 bases between. Germline V gene lookup returns CDR1 MRHNA and CDR2 SNTAGT. The CDR3 extends over 13 amino acids. The chain's CDR3 is CASSDFRTQPQHF. As DNA, the CDR3 is TGTGCCAGCAGTGACTTCAGGACACAGCCCCAGCATTTT.

On this clone: One end of the junction is discordant with germline, which a read error may explain. The chain recombines TRBV11-1 with TRBJ2-3; 13 bases are a match to TRBD2. Germline assignment: CDR1 SGHAT and CDR2 FQDESV (reference sequence). The CDR3 is made up of 16 amino acids. This CDR3 is CASSPRTSGSIDTQYF. Written as DNA, the CDR3 is TGTGCCAGCAGCCCTAGGACTAGCGGGAGCATAGATACGCAGTATTTT. Variable domain in full (rest from reference TRBV11-1 and TRBJ2-3): EAEVAQSPRYKITEKSQAVAFWCDPISGHATLYWYRQILGQGPELLVQFQDESVVDDSQLPKDRFSAERLKGVDSTLKIQPAELGDSAMYLCASSPRTSGSIDTQYFGPGTRLTVL.

The V gene is TRBV30, the J gene TRBJ1-1; 7 bases fit TRBD1. V was pared by 3 bases and J by 1 base, with 2 bases of the junction left unmatched. Germline V gene lookup returns CDR1 GTSNPN and CDR2 SVGIG (reference sequence). The length of the CDR3 is 13 residues. The CDR3 DNA follows: TGTGCCTGGAGGACAGGGCAGAACACTGAAGCTTTCTTT. Translation: CAWRTGQNTEAFF.

The chain carries TRBV4-2 and TRBJ2-3; TRBD1 aligns across 7 bases. The V segment lost 4 bases and the J segment 1 base; nucleotides outside the gene matches: 8. This CDR3 spans 16 amino acids. CDR1 is LGHNA and CDR2 is YNFKEQ in the germline V gene. The CDR3 DNA follows: TGTGCCAGCAGCCCTGCAGGGGGTACCGGCACAGATACGCAGTATTTT. It encodes CASSPAGGTGTDTQYF.

V usage is TRBV5-4 and J usage is TRBJ2-7; possible D gene TRBD1, 5 bases. V gave up 0 bases and J gave up 5 bases, with 6 bases separating them. This CDR3 comprises 12 residues. Germline values: CDR1 SGHNT, CDR2 YYREEE (reference sequence). The CDR3 DNA sequence: TGTGCCAGCAGCTTGGACAGGAACGAGCAGTACTTC. Protein sequence: CASSLDRNEQYF.

The gene calls are TRBV10-2 and TRBJ1-4; a weak D match, TRBD1 (6 bases). V was shortened by 5 bases and J by 0 bases, with 19 bases between the two germline ends. CDR3 size: 18 residues. Germline CDR1 WSHSY, CDR2 SAAADI. The CDR3 nucleotides read TGCGCCAGCAGTATAATTCCGGGACACTTGACAACTAATGAAAAACTGTTTTTT. Protein sequence: CASSIIPGHLTTNEKLFF.

The chain is built from TRBV5-1 and TRBJ2-2; 9 nucleotides agree with TRBD2. With 0 bases clipped from V and 3 bases from J, the junction kept 9 bases outside the gene matches. CDR1 and CDR2 from the germline V gene are SGHRS and YFSETQ. The CDR3 has 18 amino acids. DNA of the CDR3: TGCGCCAGCAGCTTGGTAGGGGGAGCGGGAGGATACACCGGGGAGCTGTTTTTT. Translated, it gives CASSLVGGAGGYTGELFF.

The CDR3 region is CASRRQSGADTQYF. The CDR3, as DNA: TGTGCCAGCAGACGACAGTCCGGCGCAGATACGCAGTATTTT. The rearrangement links TRBV6-5 to TRBJ2-3; TRBD1 is a possible D gene (5 bases). Trimming removed 6 bases from V and 4 bases from J, with 14 bases in between. The CDR3 runs to 14 residues. Germline CDR1 MNHEY, CDR2 SVGAGI.

This chain joins TRBV7-9 and TRBJ2-7, with a possible D match to TRBD1 (6 bases). The V end was cut by 4 bases, the J end by 7 bases, with 20 bases between. The CDR3 is 15 residues long. CDR1 SEHNR and CDR2 FQNEAQ come from the germline V gene (reference sequence). CDR3 coding DNA: TGTGCCAGCAGCTCGCACCGGGGTCCCAGGGGAGAGCAGTACTTC. This codes for CASSSHRGPRGEQYF.

The chain carries TRBV5-1 and TRBJ1-2, with D maybe TRBD1 (5 bases). The CDR3 consists of 14 residues. Germline CDR1 and CDR2: SGHRS and YFSETQ. The ends were cut back, 4 bases at V and 3 bases at J, with 13 bases in the middle. The CDR3 region has the DNA TGCGCCAGCAGCCTCGACGGGGGATACTATGGCTACACCTTC. This encodes CASSLDGGYYGYTF.

V gene TRBV6-9 combines with J gene TRBJ1-5, with 7 bases aligning to TRBD1. The germline gives CDR1 MNHGY, CDR2 SVAAGI. The CDR3 extends over 14 amino acids. V shed 2 bases and J 6 bases; nucleotides not matched to a gene: 4. CDR3 protein: CASSYEGAGQPQHF. In DNA, the CDR3 is TGTGCCAGCAGTTATGAGGGGGCCGGTCAGCCCCAGCATTTT.

V is TRBV10-2 and J is TRBJ1-2, with a possible D match to TRBD1 (6 bases). In germline, CDR1 is WSHSY, CDR2 SAAADI. This CDR3 has 15 residues. Deletions cut 8 bases from V and 2 bases from J, with 18 bases between. In nucleotides, the CDR3 is TGCGCCAGCCGAGGCCCAGACAGGACCAACTATGGCTACACCTTC. It yields the protein CASRGPDRTNYGYTF.

A word on this clone: The germline gene is not matched at one end of the junction; a read error may be the cause. Other DNA sequences in the same sample also yield this CDR3. The V and J genes are TRBV6-1 and TRBJ1-2; TRBD1 matches 8 bases. The CDR3 runs to 13 residues. Germline V CDR1 and CDR2: MNHNS, SASEGT. The CDR3 region is CASSMTGVYGYTF. The CDR3, as DNA: TGCGCCAGCAGTATGACAGGGGTCTATGGCTACACCTTC.

V gene TRBV11-3 combines with J gene TRBJ1-1; 7 positions match TRBD1. Germline values: CDR1 SGHNT, CDR2 YENEEA. The CDR3 extends over 14 amino acids. The V gene end was trimmed by 5 bases and the J gene end by 6 bases; junction bases not matched to a gene: 9. CDR3 region: CASSTTDRVSEAFF. The DNA of the CDR3 is TGTGCCAGCAGCACAACCGACAGGGTCTCTGAAGCTTTCTTT.

This clone has just one count. This chain links TRBV5-6 with TRBJ1-2; 10 nucleotides align to TRBD1. CDR1 and CDR2 from the germline V gene are SGHDT and YYEEEE. The CDR3 covers 14 residues. Losses at the gene ends were 3 bases for V and 4 bases for J; bases not matched to a gene: 3. The CDR3 loop is CASSSDRGGYGYTF. The CDR3 DNA follows: TGTGCCAGCAGCTCGGACAGGGGGGGCTATGGCTACACCTTC. The entire variable domain, with the rest obtained from reference TRBV5-6 and TRBJ1-2, is as follows: DAGVTQSPTHLIKTRGQQVTLRCSPKSGHDTVSWYQQALGQGPQFIFQYYEEEERQRGNFPDRFSGHQFPNYSSELNVNALLLGDSALYLCASSSDRGGYGYTFGSGTRLTVV.

The chain recombines TRBV30 with TRBJ2-1; maybe TRBD2 (5 bases). The CDR3 length is 12 residues. The germline gives CDR1 GTSNPN, CDR2 SVGIG (reference sequence). V shed 0 bases and J shed 9 bases, with 9 bases lying between them. In nucleotides, the CDR3 is TGTGCCTGGAGTGTGGGAGCGAGTGAGCAGTTCTTC. Protein sequence: CAWSVGASEQFF.

CDR3 in DNA: TGTGCCAGCAGCTTGTCCGCGTCCGGGACAGTGTCCTACGAGCAGTACTTC. Translation gives CASSLSASGTVSYEQYF. The V and J genes are TRBV5-4 and TRBJ2-7; 7 nucleotides agree with TRBD1. This CDR3 is 17 amino acids long. Germline trimming cut 1 base from V and 1 base from J; bases unmatched to any gene: 11. CDR1 SGHNT and CDR2 YYREEE come from the germline V gene (reference sequence).

This clone was seen just once. CDR3 sequence: CASSLVGLGQTNTEAFF. DNA for the CDR3: TGTGCCAGCAGCTTAGTGGGGCTAGGACAGACGAACACTGAAGCTTTCTTT. This chain connects TRBV11-3 to TRBJ1-1, with D tentatively TRBD1 (6 bases). This CDR3 region has 17 residues. Germline loops: CDR1 SGHNT, CDR2 YENEEA. V was shortened by 1 base and J by 1 base, with 16 bases between the two germline ends.

The chain is built from TRBV2 and TRBJ1-5; the match to TRBD1 covers 9 bases. CDR1 is SNHLY and CDR2 is FYNNEI in the germline V gene. The trim removed 10 bases at V and 1 base at J, leaving 5 bases unmatched. CDR3 length equals 14 residues. The CDR3 region is CATGTGSSNQPQHF. DNA of the CDR3: TGTGCCACCGGGACAGGGTCAAGCAATCAGCCCCAGCATTTT.